These T cell receptor beta chains were read from a single sample in a study of blood T cell repertoires in COVID-19. Sequencing used immunoSEQ multiplex PCR; TCRdb keeps in-frame clones, though not all of them. The sample holds about 220,000 clones, about 85% seen once. The sequenced sample consisted of peripheral blood. The receptors come from a man aged 50 to 60 who had recovered from COVID-19. CDR3s include the opening cysteine and the closing phenylalanine or tryptophan. Each record gives: V gene, D gene, clone size, J gene, CDR3 DNA, CDR3 protein. The D gene is left open where the match is weak. Where a row states a size, it is once, few, many or the class of an expanded clone; other rows omit it.

TRBV25-1	TRBD1	-	TRBJ1-2	TGTGCCAGCAGTGAGGGGACAGGAAGGGGCTACACCTTC	CASSEGTGRGYTF
TRBV30	TRBD2	-	TRBJ2-3	TGTGCCTGGAGTGTTGGTAGCGGGAGGGGTACAGATACGCAGTATTTT	CAWSVGSGRGTDTQYF
TRBV10-1	TRBD1	-	TRBJ2-1	TGCGCCAGCCGGTCGACAGGGGGCAATGAGCAGTTCTTC	CASRSTGGNEQFF
TRBV6-5	-	-	TRBJ1-3	TGTGCCAGCAGTTACTCGATCGGTCGAGGAAACACCATATATTTT	CASSYSIGRGNTIYF
TRBV18	-	-	TRBJ1-2	TGTGCCAGCTCACCGCGCTCAGACTCTAACTATGGCTACACCTTC	CASSPRSDSNYGYTF
TRBV6-5	-	-	TRBJ2-3	TGTGCCAGCATCCGAGGGAGTTCTGGTACAGATACGCAGTATTTT	CASIRGSSGTDTQYF
TRBV7-9	-	-	TRBJ1-3	TGTGCCAGCAGCCCTGGATCCGGGACATCGCCGGGCACCATATATTTT	CASSPGSGTSPGTIYF
TRBV18	TRBD2	-	TRBJ2-3	TGTGCCAGCTCACGCTTTGGACTAGCGGGAGAAGATACGCAGTATTTT	CASSRFGLAGEDTQYF
TRBV29-1	TRBD1	-	TRBJ2-1	TGCAGCGTTGAAGATCGGACAGGGGAGCAGTTCTTC	CSVEDRTGEQFF
TRBV24-1	-	once	TRBJ1-2	TGTGCCACCAGTGATGAGGGCTACTATGGCTACACCTTC	CATSDEGYYGYTF
TRBV9	-	-	TRBJ2-5	TGTGCCAGCAGCGTAGATACAGCGGCTTTCCAGACCCAGTACTTC	CASSVDTAAFQTQYF
TRBV11-2	-	-	TRBJ1-2	TGTGCCAGCAGCCCCGGGAGGGGCTATGGCTACACCTTC	CASSPGRGYGYTF
TRBV7-5	-	-	TRBJ1-1	TGTGCCAGAAGCTCCGGACAGGGGGCGGGGAACACTGAAGCTTTCTTT	CARSSGQGAGNTEAFF
TRBV27	TRBD2	many	TRBJ2-7	TGTGCCAGCAGAGTTTCGGGACTAGCGGAGCCTCCTAACTACGAGCAGTACTTC	CASRVSGLAEPPNYEQYF
TRBV24-1	TRBD2	-	TRBJ2-1	TGTGCCACCAGTGACGGGACTAGCGGGAGGGCCGGGGCCTACAATGAGCAGTTCTTC	CATSDGTSGRAGAYNEQFF
TRBV7-2	TRBD2	-	TRBJ2-1	TGTGCCAGCAGCTTAGTCCTAGCGGGAGATAGAGAGCAGTTCTTC	CASSLVLAGDREQFF
TRBV9	TRBD1	-	TRBJ1-1	TGTGCCAGCAGCGTAGGGACAGGTGCTGGCACTGAAGCTTTCTTT	CASSVGTGAGTEAFF
TRBV6-1	TRBD2	-	TRBJ2-7	TGTGCCAGCAGTGAAGCGCTAGCTGGCGGGAGAGGGAGCGAGCAGTACTTC	CASSEALAGGRGSEQYF
TRBV2	TRBD2	-	TRBJ2-4	TGTGCCAGCCGCCAAAGGGGCGGGAGCAAGGACATTCAGTACTTC	CASRQRGGSKDIQYF
TRBV4-1	-	-	TRBJ1-1	TGCGCCAGCACCAGAGGGGAGGCAGCTTTCTTT	CASTRGEAAFF
TRBV28	-	-	TRBJ1-5	TGTGCCAGCAGTTCGGGACACAGCAATCAGCCCCAGCATTTT	CASSSGHSNQPQHF
TRBV7-7	-	few	TRBJ2-7	TGTGCCAGCAGCTTAGGTGGCCAGGGGAAGGACGAGCAGTACTTC	CASSLGGQGKDEQYF
TRBV10-1	TRBD2	-	TRBJ2-2	TGCGCCAGCAGTGGTCTAGCGGGAGATACCGGGGAGCTGTTTTTT	CASSGLAGDTGELFF
TRBV6-5	-	-	TRBJ1-1	TGTGCCAGCAGTCTAAACCTCATGAACACTGAAGCTTTCTTT	CASSLNLMNTEAFF
TRBV7-8	TRBD2	-	TRBJ2-5	TGTGCCAGCAGCTTGGGACTAGCGGGAGGGCCGGAGACCCAGTACTTC	CASSLGLAGGPETQYF
TRBV5-1	-	-	TRBJ2-7	TGCGCCAGCAGCTTGGGCAGGGGGTCCGGGGGCTACGAGCAGTACTTC	CASSLGRGSGGYEQYF
TRBV5-5	-	-	TRBJ1-5	TGTGCCAGCAGCTTCCAACCGGGACAACGGCAGGATCAGCCCCAGCATTTT	CASSFQPGQRQDQPQHF
TRBV7-2	TRBD2	-	TRBJ2-5	TGTGCCAGCAGCTTAGCGTTAGCTAGCGGGAGAGCAGATGGGACCCAGTACTTC	CASSLALASGRADGTQYF
TRBV7-2	-	-	TRBJ2-5	TGTGCCAGCAAGCTAGGTGCGACGGGAGACCAAGAGACCCAGTACTTC	CASKLGATGDQETQYF
TRBV28	-	-	TRBJ2-7	TGTGCCAGCAGACCAGAACGGGATACCTCCTACGAGCAGTACTTC	CASRPERDTSYEQYF
TRBV10-2	TRBD1	-	TRBJ1-2	TGCGCCAGCAGTGAGTTCCAGGGGGATGGCTACACCTTC	CASSEFQGDGYTF
TRBV2	TRBD1	-	TRBJ2-3	TGTGCCAGCGGGACGGGGACAGGCCCAGATACGCAGTATTTT	CASGTGTGPDTQYF
TRBV7-8	-	-	TRBJ1-4	TGTGCCAGCAGCCCTAAAGGGGTCAGCGAAAAACTGTTTTTT	CASSPKGVSEKLFF
TRBV6-5	-	-	TRBJ1-5	TGTGCCAGCAGTTACAGGGGCGGTCAGCCCCAGCATTTT	CASSYRGGQPQHF
TRBV28	TRBD2	-	TRBJ2-1	TGTGCCAGCACCGACTCTGGCGGGGGTTACAATGAGCAGTTCTTC	CASTDSGGGYNEQFF
TRBV6-5	TRBD2	-	TRBJ2-7	TGTGCCAGCAGTTGGACTAGCTCTTCCTACGAGCAGTACTTC	CASSWTSSSYEQYF
TRBV29-1	-	once	TRBJ2-7	TGCAGCGTTGAAGGACAGAGCTACGAGCAGTACTTC	CSVEGQSYEQYF
TRBV5-8	TRBD2	-	TRBJ2-1	TGTGCCAGCAGAAAACTAGCGGGAGGGGTTGGTGAGCAGTTCTTC	CASRKLAGGVGEQFF
TRBV3-1/TRBV3-2	TRBD1	once	TRBJ1-1	TGTGCCAGCAGCCCGTACAGGGGAGAGATGAACACTGAAGCTTTCTTT	CASSPYRGEMNTEAFF
TRBV28	TRBD2	-	TRBJ2-7	TGTGCCAGCAGCCGGAGCGGGAGCTTTTACGAGCAGTACTTC	CASSRSGSFYEQYF
TRBV28	TRBD1	-	TRBJ1-1	TGTGCCAGCAGTTTATCGGACAGGGGGCTTTGGACTGAAGCTTTCTTT	CASSLSDRGLWTEAFF
TRBV7-2	-	-	TRBJ1-1	TGTGCCAGCAGCCCGTCCGGGACTGGGAGGACTGAAGCTTTCTTT	CASSPSGTGRTEAFF
TRBV24-1	TRBD1	-	TRBJ2-5	TGTGCCACCAGTGATCCGACAGGGTGGACGGAAGAGACCCAGTACTTC	CATSDPTGWTEETQYF
TRBV14	-	many	TRBJ1-1	TGTGCCAGCAGCCAGACCCAGGTTGGGAGGGGAGATGTGAACACTGAAGCTTTCTTT	CASSQTQVGRGDVNTEAFF
TRBV11-3	TRBD2	once	TRBJ2-1	TGTGCCAGCAGCTTAGGGGGAGGGAGGGATGAGCAGTTCTTC	CASSLGGGRDEQFF
TRBV27	TRBD2	-	TRBJ2-1	TGTGCCAGCAGTTCCGGACTAGTCTGGAATGAGCAGTTCTTC	CASSSGLVWNEQFF